One and the same sample provided the 21 T cell receptor beta chains below, sequenced in a study of T cell responses to AZD1222 COVID-19 vaccine. Data came from immunoSEQ multiplex PCR; TCRdb stores just in-frame clones and leaves some out. The table records some 110,000 clones, over 90% of them present only once. This sample comprised peripheral blood, obtained on day 0 of AZD1222 vaccination. These receptors originate from an adult in good health.

The CDR3 protein is CASSHGQFTGELFF. The DNA for the CDR3 is TGTGCCAGCAGCCATGGACAGTTTACCGGGGAGCTGTTTTTT. V gene TRBV14 combines with J gene TRBJ2-2, with a possible D match to TRBD1 (6 bases). V shed 3 bases and J shed 5 bases, with 10 bases lying between them. Germline loops: CDR1 SGHDN, CDR2 FVKESK. The CDR3 has 14 residues.

The rearrangement uses TRBV19 and TRBJ1-5; maybe TRBD1 (5 bases). CDR3 length equals 12 residues. With 7 bases removed from V and 6 bases from J, the gap between germline ends came to 10 bases. CDR1 is LNHDA, CDR2 SQIVND, per germline (reference sequence). The CDR3 loop reads CASTGFRQPQHF. As DNA, the CDR3 is TGTGCCAGTACAGGGTTTCGTCAGCCCCAGCATTTT.

The chain combines TRBV5-5 with TRBJ1-1; D not resolved. The V and J ends lost 4 bases and 0 bases respectively, with 4 bases between them. The CDR3 is 12 amino acids. CDR1 is SGHKS, CDR2 YYEKEE, per germline (reference sequence). CDR3 region: CASSVLNTEAFF. The CDR3 bases are TGTGCCAGCAGCGTGTTGAACACTGAAGCTTTCTTT.

This clone was counted only a few times. The DNA of the CDR3 is TGTGCCAGCAGCCAAGGATGGCAGGGTACGGCACCCCTCCACTTT. Its translation: CASSQGWQGTAPLHF. This sequence joins TRBV3-1 (or the pseudogene TRBV3-2) and TRBJ1-6; D perhaps matches TRBD1 (5 bases). Germline V gene data show CDR1 as LGHDT and CDR2 as YNNKEL (reference sequence). The length of the CDR3 is 15 residues. Trimming shortened V by 1 base and J by 11 bases, and 15 bases separated the two germline ends.

The CDR3 nucleotides are TGTGCCAGCAGATTAAACACTGAAGCTTTCTTT. Translated, it gives CASRLNTEAFF. The rearrangement links TRBV4-2 to TRBJ1-1; unclear D gene. Germline V gene lookup returns CDR1 LGHNA and CDR2 YNFKEQ. The CDR3 covers 11 residues. The germline V and J ends were trimmed by 6 bases and 2 bases, with 4 bases remaining between them.

The genes are TRBV2 and TRBJ1-5, with D perhaps TRBD1 (5 bases). There are 13 residues in the CDR3. Germline CDR1 SNHLY, CDR2 FYNNEI. Trimming took 6 bases from V and 5 from J, leaving 11 bases between them. For the CDR3, the DNA is TGTGCCAGCAGCCGAGGAGGGGATCAGCCCCAGCATTTT. Protein: CASSRGGDQPQHF.

The chain uses TRBV7-9 and TRBJ2-5, with 7 bases that match TRBD1. The germline V gene has CDR1 SEHNR and CDR2 FQNEAQ (reference sequence). V lost 2 bases to trimming and J lost 2 bases; unmatched junction nucleotides: 5. This CDR3 region has 15 residues. The CDR3 sequence is CASSLMRGLQETQYF. CDR3 nucleotide sequence: TGTGCCAGCAGCTTAATGAGGGGGCTACAAGAGACCCAGTACTTC.

This rearrangement joins TRBV6-2 or TRBV6-3 to TRBJ2-1; TRBD2 matches 8 bases. This CDR3 is 17 amino acids long. With 3 bases clipped from V and 0 bases from J, the junction kept 7 bases outside the gene matches. Germline lookup yields CDR1 MNHEY and CDR2 SVGEGT. CDR3: CASSYGVAGFSYNEQFF. CDR3 coding DNA: TGTGCCAGCAGTTATGGGGTAGCGGGATTCTCCTACAATGAGCAGTTCTTC.

The chain couples TRBV7-2 to TRBJ2-5, with 12 positions matching TRBD2. CDR1 and CDR2 from the germline V gene are SGHTA and FQGNSA. V lost 5 bases to trimming and J lost 5 bases; unmatched junction nucleotides: 9. The CDR3 has 16 residues. The CDR3, as DNA: TGTGCCAGCAGCACCGCTAGCGGGAGGGCCCTCGAGACCCAGTACTTC. Amino acids: CASSTASGRALETQYF. Together with reference TRBV7-2 and TRBJ2-5, the CDR3 gives the full variable domain: GAGVSQSPSNKVTEKGKDVELRCDPISGHTALYWYRQSLGQGLEFLIYFQGNSAPDKSGLPSDRFSAERTGGSVSTLTIQRTQQEDSAVYLCASSTASGRALETQYFGPGTRLLVL.

This clone was observed a single time. V usage is TRBV6-5 and J usage is TRBJ1-3; possible D gene TRBD1, 6 bases. Germline V gene data show CDR1 as MNHEY and CDR2 as SVGAGI. With 6 bases removed from V and 1 base from J, the gap between germline ends came to 10 bases. The CDR3 length is 14 residues. CDR3 in DNA: TGTGCCAGCAGCGGGACACTATCTGGAAACACCATATATTTT. Residues: CASSGTLSGNTIYF.

J is TRBJ2-7 and V is TRBV28; no clear D. V was clipped by 5 bases and J by 0 bases, with 11 bases between them. The CDR3 contains 14 residues. Germline CDR1 and CDR2: MDHEN and SYDVKM. The CDR3 loop is CASSPPWSSYEQYF. The CDR3 region has the DNA TGTGCCAGCAGTCCCCCCTGGTCCTCCTACGAGCAGTACTTC.

The rearrangement links TRBV7-9 to TRBJ1-3; D ambiguous. Trimming stripped 4 bases from V and 1 base from J, with 14 bases between. Germline values: CDR1 SEHNR, CDR2 FQNEAQ (reference sequence). The CDR3 totals 16 residues. The CDR3 DNA is TGTGCCAGCAGCTCGGGGAAACGGAGATCTGGAAACACCATATATTTT. Protein: CASSSGKRRSGNTIYF.

The J gene is TRBJ2-1, the V gene TRBV7-2, with 10 bases aligning to TRBD2. J was trimmed by 8 bases and V by 5 bases; bases with no gene match: 18. This CDR3 has 18 amino acids. CDR1 is SGHTA and CDR2 is FQGNSA in the germline V gene. The CDR3 sequence is CASSLQGFGLAGDYEQFF. DNA for the CDR3: TGTGCCAGCAGCCTACAGGGCTTCGGCCTAGCGGGAGACTATGAGCAGTTCTTC.

V gene TRBV7-9 combines with J gene TRBJ2-5, with D perhaps matching TRBD1 (6 bases). The CDR3 consists of 14 residues. Per germline, CDR1 SEHNR and CDR2 FQNEAQ (reference sequence). V dropped 6 bases and J dropped 1 base, with 12 bases sitting between them. CDR3 sequence: CASSITGRQETQYF. CDR3 bases: TGTGCCAGCAGTATAACAGGGCGCCAAGAGACCCAGTACTTC.

The chain uses TRBV5-1 and TRBJ2-7; 10 nucleotides agree with TRBD2. The germline V gene encodes CDR1 SGHRS and CDR2 YFSETQ. Germline trimming cut 2 bases from V and 0 bases from J; bases unmatched to any gene: 5. The CDR3 is made up of 16 amino acids. The CDR3 sequence is CASSLAGGASSYEQYF. CDR3 coding DNA: TGCGCCAGCAGCTTAGCGGGAGGGGCGAGCTCCTACGAGCAGTACTTC.

The chain employs TRBV6-5 and TRBJ1-2; D ambiguous. V dropped 0 bases and J dropped 0 bases, with 8 bases sitting between them. Germline V CDR1 and CDR2: MNHEY, SVGAGI. The CDR3 runs 15 residues. CDR3 in DNA: TGTGCCAGCAGTTACTCCCGGGGAACTAACTATGGCTACACCTTC. It translates to CASSYSRGTNYGYTF.

The chain recombines TRBV28 with TRBJ1-5, with TRBD1 matching over 8 bases. Germline loops: CDR1 MDHEN, CDR2 SYDVKM. CDR3 length equals 16 residues. V lost 5 bases and J lost 3; bases outside the gene matches: 9. This CDR3 reads CASSISQGAVNQPQHF. CDR3 sequence (DNA): TGTGCCAGCAGTATTTCCCAGGGGGCAGTCAATCAGCCCCAGCATTTT.

The J gene is TRBJ2-3, the V gene TRBV7-3; 8 bases are a match to TRBD2. V shed 5 bases, J shed 4 bases, and the junction held 5 bases outside the gene matches. Germline CDR1 reads SGHTA; CDR2 reads FQGTGA. The CDR3 consists of 14 residues. The CDR3, as DNA: TGTGCCAGCAGCCGACTAGCGACCTCAGATACGCAGTATTTT. Protein sequence: CASSRLATSDTQYF.

The chain employs TRBV5-1 and TRBJ1-1; D may be TRBD1 (6 bases). CDR3 size: 13 residues. The germline CDR1 and CDR2 sequences are SGHRS and YFSETQ. V was cut by 4 bases and J by 3 bases, with 10 bases left in between. CDR3 sequence (DNA): TGCGCCAGCAGCCCAGCAGGGGACACTGAAGCTTTCTTT. Residues: CASSPAGDTEAFF.

This chain connects TRBV30 to TRBJ1-4, with a tentative D call TRBD1 (5 bases). In germline, CDR1 is GTSNPN, CDR2 SVGIG (reference sequence). Trimming pared 0 bases from V and 7 bases from J, leaving 12 bases between. The CDR3 length is 14 residues. The CDR3 sequence: CAWSVGVGFEKLFF. In DNA, the CDR3 is TGTGCCTGGAGTGTAGGGGTGGGGTTTGAAAAACTGTTTTTT.

The chain is built from TRBV6-5 and TRBJ1-1; TRBD1 aligns across 10 bases. V gave up 6 bases and J gave up 5 bases; unmatched junction bases: 9. The CDR3 runs 15 residues. Germline V lookup: CDR1 MNHEY, CDR2 SVGAGI. DNA for the CDR3: TGTGCCAGCAGGAGCGACAGGGGGCGGAAGACTGAAGCTTTCTTT. Translated: CASRSDRGRKTEAFF.